This T cell receptor beta chain was identified during a study of shared clonotypes between healthy human individuals. With V trimmed by 7 bases and J by 1 base, 7 bases remained unmatched. Germline-derived CDR1 and CDR2 are LNHDA and SQIVND (reference sequence). The length of the CDR3 is 15 residues. This clone was recorded a few times. Its antigen remains unidentified. CD8 cells regarded as naive lacked CD45RO, were positively chosen for CCR7, and omitted terminally differentiated effector memory CD45RA+ cells. Study-level findings and limits: Researchers sampled only blood; tissue repertoires likely differ.

The method was immunoSEQ multiplex PCR; TCRdb's version includes in-frame clones alone and lacks a portion of them. The repertoire holds about 2 million clones, with over 85% as singletons. The chain uses TRBV19 and TRBJ1-5, with 7 bases matching TRBD1. The receptor was isolated from a man aged 18 to 35 in good health. Sequencing input: naive CD8+ T cells sorted from blood. CDR3 protein: CASTPTGMSNQPQHF. In DNA, the CDR3 is TGTGCCAGTACCCCGACAGGGATGAGCAATCAGCCCCAGCATTTT.